The 19 T cell receptor beta chains below come from one sample, sequenced in a study of CD4 T cells in relation to SARS-CoV-2 and coronaviruses. The repertoire was sequenced with immunoSEQ multiplex PCR; TCRdb's copy has only in-frame clones and lacks some. The table records about 37,000 clones, around nine tenths of them present only once. Specimen: memory CD4+ T cells from PBMCs. Receptors were obtained from an adult with COVID-19.

The J gene is TRBJ2-7, the V gene TRBV5-6; the match to TRBD1 covers 7 bases. The V gene's germline CDR1 is SGHDT and CDR2 YYEEEE. The CDR3 totals 15 residues. Trimming cost V 5 bases and J 4 bases; bases outside gene matches: 12. CDR3 bases: TGTGCCAGCAGTAAGGAACAGGGGATCACTTACGAGCAGTACTTC. This gives the protein CASSKEQGITYEQYF.

CDR3 sequence (DNA): TGTGCCAGCAGCCAAAGTATATGGGCAGGGCAAGAGACCCAGTACTTC. It translates to CASSQSIWAGQETQYF. The chain employs TRBV3-1 (or the pseudogene TRBV3-2) and TRBJ2-5, with D possibly TRBD1 on 5 matching bases. Germline V gene sequence: CDR1 LGHDT, CDR2 YNNKEL (reference sequence). Trimming pared 2 bases from V and 2 bases from J, leaving 15 bases between. The length of the CDR3 is 16 residues.

The chain couples TRBV7-2 to TRBJ1-4, with TRBD1 matching over 8 bases. Germline values: CDR1 SGHTA, CDR2 FQGNSA. With V trimmed by 1 base and J by 8 bases, 3 bases remained unmatched. The CDR3 has 14 residues. The DNA for the CDR3 is TGTGCCAGCAGCTTAGGCAGGGGGCGCGAAAAACTGTTTTTT. Translating gives CASSLGRGREKLFF.

The rearrangement uses TRBV19 and TRBJ1-3; 7 bases are shared with TRBD1. The germline V gene encodes CDR1 LNHDA and CDR2 SQIVND (reference sequence). CDR3 size: 14 residues. After removal of 4 bases from V and 1 base from J, the junction contained 1 base not matched to a gene. The CDR3 nucleotides are TGTGCCAGTAGTACACAGGGGTCTGGAAACACCATATATTTT. As protein: CASSTQGSGNTIYF.

This sequence joins TRBV7-2 and TRBJ1-1; D might be TRBD1 (5 bases). This CDR3 is built from 13 residues. Germline CDR1 SGHTA, CDR2 FQGNSA. Trimming took 4 bases from V and 5 from J, leaving 11 bases between them. CDR3 in amino acids: CASSSGWWTEAFF. CDR3 in DNA: TGTGCCAGCAGCTCAGGGTGGTGGACTGAAGCTTTCTTT.

The chain joins TRBV5-4 to TRBJ1-2, with D possibly TRBD1 on 6 matching bases. This CDR3 has 13 amino acids. V shed 4 bases and J shed 2 bases, with 9 bases lying between them. Per germline, CDR1 SGHNT and CDR2 YYREEE (reference sequence). The CDR3 is CASSLGQNYGYTF. The CDR3 DNA follows: TGTGCCAGCAGCCTAGGACAGAACTATGGCTACACCTTC.

V gene TRBV5-4 combines with J gene TRBJ2-5; D possibly corresponds to TRBD1 (6 bases). This CDR3 spans 14 amino acids. With 4 bases removed from V and 2 bases from J, the gap between germline ends came to 12 bases. CDR1 is SGHNT, CDR2 YYREEE, per germline (reference sequence). In nucleotides, the CDR3 is TGTGCCAGCAGCCGGACAGTCCGTCAAGAGACCCAGTACTTC. Its protein is CASSRTVRQETQYF.

This chain uses TRBV6-2 or TRBV6-3 with TRBJ1-2, with a tentative D call TRBD1 (5 bases). The V end lost 5 bases, the J end lost 8 bases, and 21 bases lay between the germline ends. CDR1 is MNHEY, CDR2 SVGEGT, per germline. The CDR3 is 15 residues long. CDR3 DNA sequence: TGTGCCAGCAGTACCCTTATGGCAGGGTCGAGCGGCTACACCTTC. Translated, it gives CASSTLMAGSSGYTF.

The rearrangement links TRBV19 to TRBJ1-4; D unresolved. CDR1 is LNHDA, CDR2 SQIVND, per germline (reference sequence). V was cut by 5 bases and J by 0 bases, with 13 bases left in between. The CDR3 runs to 16 residues. CDR3 protein: CASSAEFQSTNEKLFF. CDR3 sequence (DNA): TGTGCCAGTAGTGCGGAATTCCAGTCAACTAATGAAAAACTGTTTTTT.

The chain combines TRBV25-1 with TRBJ1-4, with TRBD1 matching 7 bases. Germline CDR1 is MGHDK and CDR2 is SYGVNS. V was clipped by 1 base and J by 6 bases; unmatched bases: 2. This CDR3 spans 14 amino acids. The CDR3 bases are TGTGCCAGCAGTGAATCCAGGGGGGATGAAAAACTGTTTTTT. Protein sequence: CASSESRGDEKLFF.

The table lists this clone with a count of one. The CDR3, as DNA: TGTGCCAGCAGCCAGCCCACTAGCGGGGGGGCCCGGCCAGATACGCAGTATTTT. Its translation: CASSQPTSGGARPDTQYF. V usage is TRBV3-1 (or the pseudogene TRBV3-2) and J usage is TRBJ2-3; 13 positions match TRBD2. Looked up from germline, CDR1 is LGHDT and CDR2 is YNNKEL (reference sequence). The CDR3 consists of 18 residues. The ends lost 3 bases at V and 4 bases at J; junction bases unmatched: 10.

There are a few counts of this clone. V usage is TRBV11-2 and J usage is TRBJ1-5, with D possibly matching TRBD1 (5 bases). The ends were cut back, 5 bases at V and 0 bases at J, with 14 bases in the middle. Germline CDR1 reads SGHAT; CDR2 reads FQNNGV. The CDR3 spans 16 residues. The CDR3 region is CASSLRGDSSNQPQHF. The CDR3 DNA follows: TGTGCCAGCAGCCTCCGCGGGGACTCTAGCAATCAGCCCCAGCATTTT.

This clone came up once. The genes are TRBV28 and TRBJ1-1; the D is unclear. Germline lookup yields CDR1 MDHEN and CDR2 SYDVKM. The length of the CDR3 is 14 residues. Trimming took 2 bases from V and 8 from J, leaving 15 bases between them. Written as DNA, the CDR3 is TGTGCCAGCAGTTTACCGACATTCCGGGCCGAAGCTTTCTTT. Protein product: CASSLPTFRAEAFF.

As to this clone: The junction differs from germline at one of its ends, possibly a read error. The same CDR3 is also encoded by other DNA sequences in this sample. The chain combines TRBV5-1 with TRBJ1-1, with TRBD1 identical over 9 bases. Germline CDR1 is SGHRS and CDR2 is YFSETQ. The CDR3 totals 16 residues. The CDR3, as DNA: TGTGCCAGCAGCTTTACCGGGACAGGGACGAACACTGAAGCTTTCTTT. The encoded protein is CASSFTGTGTNTEAFF. The full variable domain, in which reference TRBV5-1 and TRBJ1-1 provide the parts outside the CDR3, is KAGVTQTPRYLIKTRGQQVTLSCSPISGHRSVSWYQQTPGQGLQFLFEYFSETQRNKGNFPGRFSGRQFSNSRSEMNVSTLELGDSALYLCASSFTGTGTNTEAFFGQGTRLTVV.

The V gene is TRBV10-3, the J gene TRBJ2-3; D remains ambiguous. This CDR3 contains 13 residues. Trimming stripped 8 bases from V and 2 bases from J, with 11 bases between. The germline V gene encodes CDR1 ENHRY and CDR2 SYGVKD. CDR3 nucleotide sequence: TGTGCCATCGGTCTACCAGCCACAGATACGCAGTATTTT. The encoded protein is CAIGLPATDTQYF.

The chain carries TRBV5-8 and TRBJ2-4, with D tentatively TRBD1 or TRBD2 (5 bases each). CDR3 length equals 18 residues. Germline V gives CDR1 SGHTS, CDR2 YDEGEE. The V and J ends lost 2 bases and 3 bases respectively, with 21 bases between them. The CDR3 DNA reads as TGTGCCAGCAGCTTTATGGGCCGACAGAGGGTTGGCAAAAACATTCAGTACTTC. As protein: CASSFMGRQRVGKNIQYF.

The J gene is TRBJ2-7, the V gene TRBV6-2 or TRBV6-3; TRBD1 matches 9 bases. Trimming at V came to 0 bases and at J to 1 base, leaving 1 base not matched to a gene. The CDR3 consists of 15 residues. The V gene's germline CDR1 is MNHEY and CDR2 SVGEGT. CDR3 residues: CASSYSGTGSYEQYF. CDR3 bases: TGTGCCAGCAGTTACTCCGGGACAGGGTCCTACGAGCAGTACTTC.

This chain connects TRBV7-2 to TRBJ2-1, with TRBD2 matching over 8 bases. The ends lost 3 bases at V and 4 bases at J; junction bases unmatched: 2. The CDR3 extends over 14 amino acids. Per the germline V gene, CDR1 is SGHTA and CDR2 is FQGNSA. This chain's CDR3 is CASSFSGGYNEQFF. CDR3 nucleotide sequence: TGTGCCAGCAGCTTTTCGGGGGGGTACAATGAGCAGTTCTTC.

The chain's CDR3 is CASWGLGYTEAFF. DNA of the CDR3: TGTGCCAGCTGGGGGTTGGGCTACACTGAAGCTTTCTTT. The chain carries TRBV28 and TRBJ1-1; the D gene is possibly TRBD1 (5 bases). CDR3 length: 13 amino acids. Trimming pared 8 bases from V and 3 bases from J, leaving 13 bases between. In germline, CDR1 is MDHEN, CDR2 SYDVKM.